The source of this T cell receptor (beta chain) is a study of T cell responses to AZD1222 COVID-19 vaccine. Here immunoSEQ multiplex PCR was the method, and the copy in TCRdb shows in-frame clones only, minus some. Of 85,000 to 130,000 clones in the sample, 90% were seen once. General study results and limits: Elevations in Spike-specific TCR breadth and depth followed administration of two AZD1222 doses.

The CDR3 has 15 amino acids. In germline, CDR1 is LGHNA, CDR2 YSLEER. J was trimmed by 0 bases and V by 4 bases; bases with no gene match: 5. On this clone: Its antigen is undetermined.

This TCR was recovered from an adult who received the AZD1222 COVID-19 vaccine. The source was peripheral blood, collected 28 days after the second AZD1222 dose. This sequence joins TRBV4-3 and TRBJ1-2, with 7 bases aligning to TRBD1. CDR3 DNA: TGCGCCAGCAGCCTCGGTCAGGGGGCTAACTATGGCTACACCTTC. The encoded protein is CASSLGQGANYGYTF.